These T cell receptor beta chains were read from a single sample in a study of T cells in localized non-small cell lung cancer. The assay was immunoSEQ multiplex PCR, and TCRdb's table has in-frame clones only and misses some. This sample carries about 31,000 clones, 94% of them seen once, and the ten largest clones take about 0.73%. The specimen comprised peripheral blood, sampled before any cancer treatment. These receptors originate from a woman aged 40-69 years with stage I lung adenocarcinoma. Each CDR3 is given with its conserved first and last residue. The D gene is left open where the match is weak. Expanded clones get a size class; other rows say once, few or many, or leave the size out.

>TRBV18|NA|TRBJ1-3|NA
TGTGCCAGCGGGGCGCAGAACCTACCTGGAAACACCATATATTTT
CASGAQNLPGNTIYF
>TRBV7-2|NA|TRBJ1-5|NA
TGTGCCAGCAGCTTAGTGACCGCCAGGGGTCAGCCCCAGCATTTT
CASSLVTARGQPQHF
>TRBV12-5|NA|TRBJ2-7|NA
TGTGCTAGTGGTTTGGTCTTCTCGGAGAACTACGAGCAGTACTTC
CASGLVFSENYEQYF
>TRBV7-2|few|TRBJ1-5|NA
TGTGCCAGCAGCTTAAACGTCAATCAGCCCCAGCATTTT
CASSLNVNQPQHF
>TRBV9|NA|TRBJ2-3|TRBD2
TGTGCCAGCAGCCTGACAACTAGCGGGAGGAGCGCAGATACGCAGTATTTT
CASSLTTSGRSADTQYF
>TRBV28|NA|TRBJ1-1|NA
TGTGCCAGCAGTCAGGGTTCACTTCGTTGGACTGAAGCTTTCTTT
CASSQGSLRWTEAFF
>TRBV28|once|TRBJ2-1|NA
TGTGCCAGCAGGCAGATGGACAATGAGCAGTTCTTC
CASRQMDNEQFF
>TRBV5-1|NA|TRBJ1-5|TRBD1
TGCGCCAGCAGTACAGGGGACCGCAATCAGCCCCAGCATTTT
CASSTGDRNQPQHF
>TRBV21-1|NA|TRBJ2-1|NA
TGTGCCAGCAGCCCCGAACCCCTAGCTGGCTCCTACAATGAGCAGTTCTTC
CASSPEPLAGSYNEQFF
>TRBV10-1|NA|TRBJ2-2|NA
TGCGCCAGCAGATCAGGGAGAAACACCGGGGAGCTGTTTTTT
CASRSGRNTGELFF
>TRBV7-8|NA|TRBJ1-2|TRBD1
TGTGCCAGCAGCTTAAGGGGGGACAGTAGCGGCCGTTATAGTGGCTACACCTTC
CASSLRGDSSGRYSGYTF
>TRBV7-7|NA|TRBJ1-2|NA
TGTGCCAGCAGCCCCCTATTGCAGGACTATGGCTACACCTTC
CASSPLLQDYGYTF
>TRBV5-5|NA|TRBJ1-1|NA
TGTGCCAGCGGGGTTGAACCAGGGTTGAGCACTGAAGCTTTCTTT
CASGVEPGLSTEAFF
>TRBV7-2|NA|TRBJ1-4|NA
TGTGCCAGCAGCCCGAGGTCGGGCGATGAAAAACTGTTTTTT
CASSPRSGDEKLFF
>TRBV28|NA|TRBJ1-1|TRBD1
TGTGCCAGCAGTTTAGTCACCCGACAGGGAAGGAAAGCTTTCTTT
CASSLVTRQGRKAFF
>TRBV9|NA|TRBJ2-3|TRBD2
TGTGCCAGCAGCGTAGTGTACGGCGGGGGAACAGATACGCAGTATTTT
CASSVVYGGGTDTQYF
>TRBV6-1|NA|TRBJ1-6|TRBD1
TGTGCCAGCAGTCGCGGACAGGAAAATTCACCCCTCCACTTT
CASSRGQENSPLHF
>TRBV7-9|NA|TRBJ1-3|NA
TGTGCCAGCAGCTTAGCCGGTGGGGGGAACACCATATATTTT
CASSLAGGGNTIYF
>TRBV6-4|NA|TRBJ1-1|NA
TGTGCCAGCAGTGACCGCGGGGGGGCGAGAACTGAAGCTTTCTTT
CASSDRGGARTEAFF
>TRBV7-2|NA|TRBJ1-2|NA
TGTGCCAGCAGCTTAGATAGGGGGACGTATGGCTACACCTTC
CASSLDRGTYGYTF
>TRBV4-1|NA|TRBJ1-5|NA
TGCGCCAGCAGCCGGGGGACCGCAAACGGCGATCAGCCCCAGCATTTT
CASSRGTANGDQPQHF
>TRBV10-3|NA|TRBJ1-5|NA
TGTGCCATCAGTGAGGGGGCCAGCAATCAGCCCCAGCATTTT
CAISEGASNQPQHF
>TRBV19|NA|TRBJ1-4|TRBD1
TGTGCCAGTAGTTTTCCGGGACAGGGGGCGAATGAAAAACTGTTTTTT
CASSFPGQGANEKLFF
>TRBV6-5|NA|TRBJ2-7|NA
TGTGCCAGCGGGCTGCGGGGCTACTACGAGCAGTACTTC
CASGLRGYYEQYF
>TRBV2|NA|TRBJ1-1|TRBD1
TGTGCCAGCAGTGAAGCGTCCCACGTCAGTCCTTACAGGGGGCTCGTAAGGGACGTGGCTTTCTTT
CASSEASHVSPYRGLVRDVAFF
>TRBV10-1|NA|TRBJ2-3|TRBD2
TGCGCCAGCAGAGCGGGGGGACTCGCGAATACGCAGTATTTT
CASRAGGLANTQYF
>TRBV5-1|NA|TRBJ2-7|NA
TGCGCCAGCAGCTGGGGGACGGTCGAAGCCTACGAGCAGTACTTC
CASSWGTVEAYEQYF
>TRBV11-2|NA|TRBJ1-3|TRBD1
TGTGCCAGCAGCTTCTCTTCCTCAGGGACAGGTCGAGGAAACACCATATATTTT
CASSFSSSGTGRGNTIYF
>TRBV2|once|TRBJ1-5|NA
TGTGCCAGCAGTGGACGGGGGGCTAGTAAGCCCCAGCATTTT
CASSGRGASKPQHF
>TRBV28|few|TRBJ1-1|NA
TGTGCCAGCCCCCCTAGGATGAACACTGAAGCTTTCTTT
CASPPRMNTEAFF
>TRBV7-9|few|TRBJ1-2|TRBD1
TGTGCCAGCAGCCCATCGACGGGACAGCGGAAACTCTATGGCTACACCTTC
CASSPSTGQRKLYGYTF
>TRBV19|NA|TRBJ2-3|NA
TGTGCCAGTAGTATGAAGGGGTCGCCGGGGATAGATACGCAGTATTTT
CASSMKGSPGIDTQYF
>TRBV9|NA|TRBJ2-1|NA
TGTGCCAGCAGCGTCACAGCGGTTAACAATGAGCAGTTCTTC
CASSVTAVNNEQFF
>TRBV7-2|NA|TRBJ2-1|TRBD2
TGTGCCAGCAGTGATAGCGGGAGTTCCTACAATGAGCAGTTCTTC
CASSDSGSSYNEQFF
>TRBV5-5|NA|TRBJ1-1|NA
TGTGCCAGCAGCTTTATGCAGTCTCGGTACACTGAAGCTTTCTTT
CASSFMQSRYTEAFF
>TRBV19|NA|TRBJ2-1|TRBD2
TGTGCCAGTAGTATCGGACTAGCGGGGATATACAATGAGCAGTTCTTC
CASSIGLAGIYNEQFF
>TRBV19|NA|TRBJ1-3|TRBD1
TGTGCCAGTAGACAGGGGGCGCCTGGAAACACCATATATTTT
CASRQGAPGNTIYF
>TRBV6-1|NA|TRBJ1-1|TRBD1
TGTGCCAGCAATCGGTGGGACAGGGGGCCTGAAGCTTTCTTT
CASNRWDRGPEAFF
>TRBV29-1|NA|TRBJ2-1|NA
TGCAGCGTTCCGCGGGACAGACAGCTTTGTGAGCAGTTCTTC
CSVPRDRQLCEQFF
>TRBV7-3|NA|TRBJ1-1|NA
TGTGCCAGCAGCCTCGACAGGAACTTGAACACTGAAGCTTTCTTT
CASSLDRNLNTEAFF